One sample yielded the 28 T cell receptor beta chains listed below, sequenced in a study of shared clonotypes between healthy human individuals. Selected positively for CCR7 and CD45RO-negative, naive CD8 cells excluded terminally differentiated effector memory CD45RA+ cells. The data were produced by immunoSEQ multiplex PCR, yet TCRdb's version contains in-frame clones alone and is incomplete. Among about 2,200,000 clones, roughly 91% were seen once, and the ten largest hold 1.5% to 2%. Specimen: naive CD8+ T cells from PBMCs. These receptors all stem from a man aged 18 to 30 in good health. Some clones in this sample may be carry-over from other donors' samples.

This chain uses TRBV2 with TRBJ2-7; 8 positions agree with TRBD1. CDR3 length equals 14 residues. J was trimmed by 2 bases and V by 5 bases; bases with no gene match: 5. Germline CDR1 SNHLY, CDR2 FYNNEI. CDR3 sequence (DNA): TGTGCCAGCAGTTACGACAGGGGCCCCTACGAGCAGTACTTC. It codes for CASSYDRGPYEQYF.

The chain couples TRBV7-8 to TRBJ1-1; 8 bases match TRBD1. Trimming cost V 3 bases and J 5 bases; bases outside gene matches: 8. The CDR3 loop spans 15 amino acids. Germline loops: CDR1 SGHVS, CDR2 FQNEAQ. CDR3 sequence reads: CASSFIPGGITEAFF. CDR3 DNA sequence: TGTGCCAGCAGCTTTATCCCAGGGGGCATTACTGAAGCTTTCTTT.

V and J are TRBV4-1 and TRBJ2-4; D unresolved. The germline gives CDR1 MGHRA, CDR2 YSYEKL. This CDR3 contains 18 residues. V gave up 0 bases and J gave up 3 bases, with 18 bases separating them. DNA of the CDR3: TGCGCCAGCAGCCAAGAAGCGACTGCCCCCTTGGACAAAAACATTCAGTACTTC. Its translation is CASSQEATAPLDKNIQYF.

This clone was picked up one time. This specimen includes other DNA sequences encoding the same CDR3. The chain joins TRBV28 to TRBJ1-1; D is uncertain. Trimming removed 2 bases at V and 1 base at J, with 5 bases between. CDR1 and CDR2 from the germline V gene are MDHEN and SYDVKM. The CDR3 sequence is 13 residues long. The CDR3 sequence: CASSLGPNTEAFF. CDR3 sequence (DNA): TGTGCCAGCAGTTTAGGGCCGAACACTGAAGCTTTCTTT.

The gene calls are TRBV7-6 and TRBJ2-1; either TRBD1 or TRBD2 may supply D (5 bases each). The CDR3 totals 15 residues. Per the germline V gene, CDR1 is SGHVS and CDR2 is FNYEAQ. V was clipped by 4 bases and J by 0 bases, with 10 bases between them. This CDR3 reads CASSSRDHSYNEQFF. The CDR3 DNA sequence: TGTGCCAGCAGCTCCCGGGACCACTCCTACAATGAGCAGTTCTTC.

The chain employs TRBV15 and TRBJ2-7; 9 nucleotides line up with TRBD2. Germline V gives CDR1 LNHNV, CDR2 YYDKDF (reference sequence). The CDR3 has 17 amino acids. Trimming at V came to 1 base and at J to 0 bases, leaving 7 bases not matched to a gene. The CDR3 DNA follows: TGTGCCACCAGCAGAGTCGGAGCGGGAGGCTACTCCTACGAGCAGTACTTC. Translating it yields CATSRVGAGGYSYEQYF.

This rearrangement joins TRBV19 to TRBJ1-2, with unresolved D. The CDR3 length is 11 residues. The germline V gene encodes CDR1 LNHDA and CDR2 SQIVND (reference sequence). Trimming left V 10 bases short and J 2 bases short, with 8 bases between. The CDR3 spells CATRANYGYTF. In DNA form, the CDR3 reads TGTGCCACCCGAGCGAACTATGGCTACACCTTC.

The V gene is TRBV27, the J gene TRBJ2-1; D perhaps matches TRBD2 (6 bases). The CDR3 consists of 15 residues. Germline V gene lookup returns CDR1 MNHEY and CDR2 SMNVEV (reference sequence). V was pared by 4 bases and J by 8 bases, with 18 bases between. In DNA form, the CDR3 reads TGTGCCAGCAGTTCCCGACTAGGACCCCTCGATGAGCAGTTCTTC. Encoded protein: CASSSRLGPLDEQFF.

The chain uses TRBV6-1 and TRBJ1-5; D remains ambiguous. Trimming pared 2 bases from V and 10 bases from J, leaving 6 bases between. Germline CDR1 is MNHNS and CDR2 is SASEGT. The CDR3 has 11 residues. CDR3 sequence: CASSEINPQHF. CDR3 in DNA: TGTGCCAGCAGTGAAATAAACCCCCAGCATTTT.

The chain combines TRBV7-3 with TRBJ2-2; 8 nucleotides line up with TRBD2. Germline V gene lookup returns CDR1 SGHTA and CDR2 FQGTGA. The V segment lost 2 bases and the J segment 1 base; nucleotides outside the gene matches: 6. The CDR3 is made up of 17 amino acids. The CDR3 region is CASSLELAVMNTGELFF. The CDR3 DNA reads as TGTGCCAGCAGCTTAGAACTAGCGGTTATGAACACCGGGGAGCTGTTTTTT.

This chain links TRBV21-1 with TRBJ2-7; no check of the table's D call, TRBD2, against the DNA was made. TRBV21-1 has pseudogene status. The CDR3 has 15 residues. DNA for the CDR3: TGTGCCAGCACCAATCCCCCCAGACTCGGGGACGAGCAGTACTTC. It yields the protein CASTNPPRLGDEQYF.

V usage is TRBV6-1 and J usage is TRBJ1-5; unclear D gene. Trimming stripped 6 bases from V and 0 bases from J, with 12 bases between. The CDR3 loop spans 15 amino acids. Germline CDR1 reads MNHNS; CDR2 reads SASEGT. CDR3 sequence: CASRVQLYSNQPQHF. The CDR3 DNA reads as TGTGCCAGCAGGGTCCAGCTTTATAGCAATCAGCCCCAGCATTTT.

The chain uses TRBV5-1 and TRBJ2-7; the D gene is possibly TRBD1 (6 bases). CDR1 and CDR2 from the germline V gene are SGHRS and YFSETQ. Trimming shortened V by 0 bases and J by 0 bases, and 13 bases separated the two germline ends. This CDR3 region has 16 residues. The CDR3 region has the DNA TGCGCCAGCAGCTTGGCCCCCACAGGGAACTCCTACGAGCAGTACTTC. It yields the protein CASSLAPTGNSYEQYF.

The V call is TRBV7-3, the J call TRBJ2-1; D is uncertain. Germline-derived CDR1 and CDR2 are SGHTA and FQGTGA. V gave up 5 bases and J gave up 0 bases, with 11 bases separating them. The CDR3 spans 15 residues. The CDR3 nucleotides read TGTGCCAGCAGCCCAGACTGGAGCTCCTACAATGAGCAGTTCTTC. Encoded protein: CASSPDWSSYNEQFF.

This clone was counted once. This rearrangement joins TRBV7-3 to TRBJ1-2; the match to TRBD1 covers 9 bases. The CDR3 covers 13 residues. The V and J ends lost 5 bases and 7 bases, in that order; junction bases with no gene match: 5. In germline, CDR1 is SGHTA, CDR2 FQGTGA. The CDR3 DNA reads as TGTGCCAGCAGCCTGACAGGGGGATTTGGCTACACCTTC. It is translated as CASSLTGGFGYTF.

The CDR3 coding sequence is TGTGGGGCGGGTCGGTTATACGAGCAGTACTTC. Translation gives CGAGRLYEQYF. This rearrangement joins TRBV7-3 to TRBJ2-7, with D perhaps TRBD2 (5 bases). Germline V lookup: CDR1 SGHTA, CDR2 FQGTGA. The CDR3 extends over 11 amino acids.

This clone was picked up a small number of times. The DNA is left out, because the CDR3 cannot be placed on it with certainty; the CDR3 is given as TCRdb lists it. The chain couples TRBV9 to TRBJ2-1; TRBD2 reflects the table's D call only, with no check against the DNA. The CDR3 is 11 residues long, ends included. From germline, CDR1 is SGDLS and CDR2 YYNGEE. CDR3 protein: CASSVGAGAVF.

This chain links TRBV5-4 with TRBJ2-7; no clear D gene. Trimming shortened V by 4 bases and J by 2 bases, and 7 bases separated the two germline ends. CDR3 length: 12 amino acids. Germline V lookup: CDR1 SGHNT, CDR2 YYREEE (reference sequence). The CDR3 nucleotides are TGTGCCAGCAGCCCTTCAACCTACGAGCAGTACTTC. Amino acid sequence: CASSPSTYEQYF.

This chain links TRBV11-1 with TRBJ2-3, with 9 nucleotides matching TRBD2. The CDR3 is 15 amino acids. With V trimmed by 4 bases and J by 6 bases, 8 bases remained unmatched. CDR1 and CDR2 (germline): SGHAT, FQDESV (reference sequence). The CDR3 DNA sequence: TGTGCCAGCAGCTCGTGGCGGGAGGGCCGGGATACGCAGTATTTT. Protein sequence: CASSSWREGRDTQYF.

The count of this clone is one. CDR3 residues: CASSLAAFF. The CDR3 DNA follows: TGTGCCAGCAGCTTGGCAGCTTTCTTT. The chain joins TRBV7-3 to TRBJ1-1, with D unresolved. The CDR3 is 9 amino acids. The V end was cut by 3 bases, the J end by 10 bases, with 3 bases between. Germline V gene data show CDR1 as SGHTA and CDR2 as FQGTGA.

This chain joins TRBV7-3 and TRBJ2-1, with 10 bases aligning to TRBD2. Germline V lookup: CDR1 SGHTA, CDR2 FQGTGA. J was trimmed by 9 bases and V by 4 bases; bases with no gene match: 12. The CDR3 is 16 residues long. The CDR3 sequence: CASSYTGTSAYSEQFF. In DNA form, the CDR3 reads TGTGCCAGCAGCTACACTGGGACTAGCGCTTACTCTGAGCAGTTCTTC.

To note about this clone: An end of the junction differs from the germline gene, which may be a read error. The sample contains more than one DNA sequence encoding this CDR3. The V and J genes are TRBV11-2 and TRBJ2-1; TRBD2 matches at 10 bases. Germline lookup yields CDR1 SGHAT and CDR2 FQNNGV. The CDR3 sequence is 15 residues long. CDR3 nucleotide sequence: TGTGCCAGCAGTTTAGCGGGAGGCCTGTACAATGAGCAGTTCTTC. Translating gives CASSLAGGLYNEQFF.

This chain links TRBV6-5 with TRBJ2-3, with 9 bases fitting TRBD2. Trimming at V came to 4 bases and at J to 4 bases, leaving 6 bases not matched to a gene. Germline V gives CDR1 MNHEY, CDR2 SVGAGI. This CDR3 has 15 residues. CDR3: CASSLAGDWADTQYF. DNA of the CDR3: TGTGCCAGCAGTTTAGCGGGAGATTGGGCAGATACGCAGTATTTT.

V usage is TRBV2 and J usage is TRBJ2-7; no firm D call. This CDR3 has 11 amino acids. CDR1 and CDR2 (germline): SNHLY, FYNNEI. Trimming pared 5 bases from V and 13 bases from J, leaving 15 bases between. CDR3 in amino acids: CASSNRDKPYF. CDR3 nucleotide sequence: TGTGCCAGCAGTAATAGGGATAAACCCTACTTC.

The chain joins TRBV14 to TRBJ2-1; D gene ambiguous. V was trimmed by 0 bases and J by 8 bases, leaving 14 bases between them. This CDR3 region has 15 residues. Germline V CDR1 and CDR2: SGHDN, FVKESK. DNA for the CDR3: TGTGCCAGCAGCCAAGATCCCGTCTTTTACGATGAGCAGTTCTTC. Its translation is CASSQDPVFYDEQFF.

As regards this clone: Additional DNA sequences in this sample encode the identical CDR3. The chain couples TRBV7-3 to TRBJ2-1, with TRBD2 matching over 7 bases. Germline V gives CDR1 SGHTA, CDR2 FQGTGA. Trimming took 4 bases from V and 1 from J; bases not matched to a gene: 4. This CDR3 contains 15 residues. CDR3 sequence (DNA): TGTGCCAGCAGCTCCTTAGCGGGTTCCTACAATGAGCAGTTCTTC. This gives the protein CASSSLAGSYNEQFF.

The chain links TRBV27 to TRBJ2-3, with a possible D match to TRBD1 (6 bases). V shed 0 bases and J shed 2 bases, with 15 bases lying between them. Germline lookup yields CDR1 MNHEY and CDR2 SMNVEV (reference sequence). CDR3 length equals 17 residues. The chain's CDR3 is CASSLSDRIASTDTQYF. The CDR3 DNA reads as TGTGCCAGCAGTTTATCGGACAGAATAGCGTCCACAGATACGCAGTATTTT.

The chain is built from TRBV13 and TRBJ2-2; D assignment may be TRBD1 or TRBD2 (6 bases each). The germline CDR1 and CDR2 sequences are PRHDT and FYEKMQ (reference sequence). The CDR3 runs to 13 residues. Trimming took off 10 bases at V and 4 bases at J, with 13 bases between the two ends. In DNA, the CDR3 is TGTGCCACCCAGGAGGGGGGCACCGGGGAGCTGTTTTTT. Its translation is CATQEGGTGELFF.